These 25 T cell receptor beta chains originate from one sample sequenced in a study of post-analysis software for immune sequencing data. The study's findings and limits: Roughly 5 TRBV segments, TRBV5-6, TRBV5-1 and TRBV20-1 among them, were found more frequent in patients than controls.

Unique molecular identifiers were built into the TCR beta cDNA libraries. One entry per CDR3 protein results from TCRdb running MiXCR on the PCR reads. This sample carries 550,000 to 700,000 distinct CDR3 sequences, roughly 40% of them seen once, and the ten largest clones take under 2%. Antigen specificity for these receptors is unknown. Sample: blood. The receptors here all came from a girl between 10 and 17 years old with multiple sclerosis.

This chain connects TRBV29-1 to TRBJ2-7, with 12 bases identical to TRBD1. CDR1 and CDR2 (germline): SQVTM, ANQGSEA. This CDR3 is built from 14 residues. Losses at the gene ends were 2 bases for V and 6 bases for J; bases not matched to a gene: 5. Here the CDR3 DNA reads TGCAGCGTTGAAAGGGGGACAGGGGGCCCCGAGCAGTACTTC. Its translation: CSVERGTGGPEQYF.

This clonotype has just a few counts. This sequence joins TRBV7-2 and TRBJ2-2, with 7 bases lining up with TRBD2. CDR3 length: 15 residues. CDR1 is SGHTA and CDR2 is FQGNSA in the germline V gene. V shed 5 bases and J 6 bases; nucleotides not matched to a gene: 9. The CDR3 region is CASSPPGRAAGELFF. CDR3 DNA sequence: TGTGCCAGCAGCCCCCCGGGGAGGGCCGCCGGGGAGCTGTTTTTT.

The rearrangement links TRBV20-1 to TRBJ2-1; weak D call: TRBD1 (5 bases). Germline values: CDR1 DFQATT, CDR2 SNEGSKA (reference sequence). V was clipped by 0 bases and J by 0 bases, with 12 bases between them. This CDR3 is 16 amino acids long. CDR3 sequence: CSARERRGLSYNEQFF. The CDR3 DNA sequence: TGCAGTGCTAGAGAAAGAAGGGGCCTCTCCTACAATGAGCAGTTCTTC.

This clonotype has a handful of counts. This chain uses TRBV15 with TRBJ2-7, with D perhaps matching TRBD2 (5 bases). The CDR3 has 14 amino acids. Germline lookup yields CDR1 LNHNV and CDR2 YYDKDF (reference sequence). V lost 1 base and J lost 0, with 7 bases in between. The CDR3 DNA is TGTGCCACCAGCAGAGGAGGGAGCTCCTACGAGCAGTACTTC. Amino acids: CATSRGGSSYEQYF.

This clonotype showed up many times. The chain combines TRBV9 with TRBJ2-1; D assignment may be TRBD1 or TRBD2 (6 bases each). CDR3 length: 14 residues. Trimming shortened V by 4 bases and J by 1 base, and 9 bases separated the two germline ends. Germline loops: CDR1 SGDLS, CDR2 YYNGEE. CDR3 protein: CASSQGGSYNEQFF. CDR3 sequence (DNA): TGTGCCAGCAGCCAAGGGGGGTCCTACAATGAGCAGTTCTTC.

V gene TRBV4-1 combines with J gene TRBJ1-5; 12 nucleotides align to TRBD1. Trimming removed 3 bases from V and 6 bases from J; junction bases left unmatched: 6. Germline CDR1 and CDR2: MGHRA and YSYEKL. The length of the CDR3 is 16 residues. CDR3 protein: CASSQRGTGGGQPQHF. The CDR3 bases are TGCGCCAGCAGCCAGAGAGGGACAGGGGGCGGTCAGCCCCAGCATTTT.

In nucleotides, the CDR3 is TGTGCCATCAGTGAGTTGGACAGGAGCAATCTTAATGAGCAGTTCTTC. Translating gives CAISELDRSNLNEQFF. The J gene is TRBJ2-1, the V gene TRBV10-3, with 7 positions matching TRBD1. Per the germline V gene, CDR1 is ENHRY and CDR2 is SYGVKD. This CDR3 region has 16 residues. V trimming: 1 base; J trimming: 7 bases; junction bases outside the gene matches: 10.

This clonotype came up a few times. V gene TRBV29-1 combines with J gene TRBJ2-4; 8 bases line up with TRBD1. The CDR3 length is 15 residues. Unmatched junction bases numbered 17, after V lost 7 bases and J lost 9 bases. Per germline, CDR1 SQVTM and CDR2 ANQGSEA. The CDR3 DNA reads TGCAGCGCCAGACGCCCCGGGACAGGTCTCCGCATTCAGTACTTC. Translating gives CSARRPGTGLRIQYF.

The genes are TRBV7-3 and TRBJ1-1; D remains unclear. Germline V gives CDR1 SGHTA, CDR2 FQGTGA. With 2 bases removed from V and 0 bases from J, the gap between germline ends came to 4 bases. The CDR3 covers 13 residues. This CDR3 is CASSLWLNTEAFF. CDR3 nucleotides: TGTGCCAGCAGCTTATGGTTGAACACTGAAGCTTTCTTT.

This clonotype was detected a few times. The V and J genes are TRBV20-1 and TRBJ2-5, with TRBD1 identical over 7 bases. With the DNA end fitting TRBJ2-7 better, the J assignment may be wrong. CDR3 length: 14 residues. Germline assignment: CDR1 DFQATT and CDR2 SNEGSKA (reference sequence). As DNA, the CDR3 is TGCAGTGCGCAAAGCGGACAGGAGCCGCGCGAGCAGTACTTC. The encoded protein is CSAQSGQEPREQYF.

The chain recombines TRBV4-1 with TRBJ2-7; 7 positions match TRBD2. The CDR3 covers 15 residues. Germline CDR1 is MGHRA and CDR2 is YSYEKL. V shed 1 base, J shed 2 bases, and the junction held 5 bases outside the gene matches. As DNA, the CDR3 is TGCGCCAGCAGCCAAGGCGGGAGAGGCGCCTACGAGCAGTACTTC. Translating it yields CASSQGGRGAYEQYF.

This clonotype has more than one count but fewer than ten. The rearrangement uses TRBV30 and TRBJ2-5, with D unresolved. With 3 bases removed from V and 0 bases from J, the gap between germline ends came to 8 bases. Germline-derived CDR1 and CDR2 are GTSNPN and SVGIG (reference sequence). This CDR3 has 13 amino acids. This CDR3 is CAWRYRYQETQYF. The CDR3 DNA reads TGTGCCTGGAGATACAGATACCAAGAGACCCAGTACTTC.

This clonotype was seen only a few times. The J gene is TRBJ1-5, the V gene TRBV12-3 or TRBV12-4; D gene ambiguous. The CDR3 runs to 14 residues. V lost 3 bases and J 3 bases, leaving 9 bases between the germline ends. The CDR3 region has the DNA TGTGCCAGCAGTTTCGACGGAACCAATCAGCCCCAGCATTTT. Translating gives CASSFDGTNQPQHF.

The CDR3 protein is CASSLALRGPRSDTQYF. The CDR3 region has the DNA TGTGCCAGCAGCTTAGCGTTGCGGGGCCCCCGGTCAGATACGCAGTATTTT. This sequence joins TRBV7-6 and TRBJ2-3, with D maybe TRBD2 (6 bases). CDR1 and CDR2 (germline): SGHVS, FNYEAQ. The CDR3 consists of 17 residues. V lost 0 bases and J 4 bases, leaving 17 bases between the germline ends.

This clonotype was seen only a few times. The rearrangement uses TRBV13 and TRBJ2-5; TRBD1 agrees at 9 bases. The DNA end favors TRBJ2-7, so the J call may be wrong. The V gene's germline CDR1 is PRHDT and CDR2 FYEKMQ (reference sequence). This CDR3 has 14 amino acids. The CDR3 spells CASSADRGGSEQYF. CDR3 bases: TGTGCCAGCAGCGCGGACAGGGGAGGGTCCGAGCAGTACTTC.

This rearrangement joins TRBV12-3 or TRBV12-4 to TRBJ2-7; D unclear. This CDR3 has 16 residues. V dropped 5 bases and J dropped 0 bases, with 17 bases sitting between them. CDR3 loop: CASSPKDVQHSYEQYF. Written as DNA, the CDR3 is TGTGCCAGCAGTCCCAAGGACGTTCAGCACTCCTACGAGCAGTACTTC.

The chain couples TRBV13 to TRBJ1-2; 10 bases are shared with TRBD1. The CDR3 covers 15 residues. The trim removed 8 bases at V and 4 bases at J, leaving 10 bases unmatched. The V gene's germline CDR1 is PRHDT and CDR2 FYEKMQ (reference sequence). CDR3 DNA sequence: TGTGCCAGCGGGCGGGACAGGGGTCTCGCCTATGGCTACACCTTC. It translates to CASGRDRGLAYGYTF. The complete variable domain, with remaining parts taken from reference TRBV13 and TRBJ1-2, reads AAGVIQSPRHLIKEKRETATLKCYPIPRHDTVYWYQQGPGQDPQFLISFYEKMQSDKGSIPDRFSAQQFSDYHSELNMSSLELGDSALYFCASGRDRGLAYGYTFGSGTRLTVV.

V is TRBV11-2 and J is TRBJ2-7; possible D gene TRBD2, 6 bases. The J call could be wrong; TRBJ2-4 is a better fit for the DNA end. Per germline, CDR1 SGHAT and CDR2 FQNNGV. CDR3 length: 15 residues. For the CDR3, the DNA is TGTGCCAGCAGCCGGCGGGGCGCGACCAAAAACATTCAGTACTTC. Translated, it gives CASSRRGATKNIQYF.

This clonotype was found a few times. The chain is built from TRBV7-9 and TRBJ1-2; no clear D gene. Trimming pared 2 bases from V and 1 base from J, leaving 8 bases between. The CDR3 length is 14 residues. The V gene's germline CDR1 is SEHNR and CDR2 FQNEAQ (reference sequence). Here the CDR3 DNA reads TGTGCCAGCAGCTTAAGTGACCTTAACTATGGCTACACCTTC. It encodes CASSLSDLNYGYTF.

The rearrangement links TRBV10-3 to TRBJ1-2, with TRBD1 as a possible D gene (5 bases). Trimming pared 4 bases from V and 4 bases from J, leaving 13 bases between. The germline gives CDR1 ENHRY, CDR2 SYGVKD. This CDR3 comprises 14 residues. CDR3 protein: CAISGDGTSYGYTF. The CDR3 coding sequence is TGTGCCATCAGTGGCGATGGGACCTCCTATGGCTACACCTTC.

The chain recombines TRBV7-2 with TRBJ2-3; D ambiguous. With 1 base removed from V and 1 base from J, the gap between germline ends came to 15 bases. The germline V gene has CDR1 SGHTA and CDR2 FQGNSA. This CDR3 is 17 amino acids long. The chain's CDR3 is CASSLGRAVTRTDTQYF. The CDR3 DNA reads as TGTGCCAGCAGCTTAGGTCGGGCGGTTACTCGCACAGATACGCAGTATTTT. Looking up the rest from reference TRBV7-2 and TRBJ2-3 gives the full variable domain: GAGVSQSPSNKVTEKGKDVELRCDPISGHTALYWYRQSLGQGLEFLIYFQGNSAPDKSGLPSDRFSAERTGGSVSTLTIQRTQQEDSAVYLCASSLGRAVTRTDTQYFGPGTRLTVL.

This clonotype was seen a handful of times. The chain recombines TRBV5-1 with TRBJ2-5; D is tentatively TRBD1 or TRBD2 (6 bases each). V shed 3 bases and J shed 3 bases, with 15 bases lying between them. The CDR3 has 15 amino acids. The germline V gene has CDR1 SGHRS and CDR2 YFSETQ. The CDR3 nucleotides read TGCGCCAGCAGCTACGGAGACAGGACTAAAGAGACCCAGTACTTC. Amino acid sequence: CASSYGDRTKETQYF. Drawing the rest from reference TRBV5-1 and TRBJ2-5, the complete variable domain is KAGVTQTPRYLIKTRGQQVTLSCSPISGHRSVSWYQQTPGQGLQFLFEYFSETQRNKGNFPGRFSGRQFSNSRSEMNVSTLELGDSALYLCASSYGDRTKETQYFGPGTRLLVL.

This clonotype was counted between two and nine times. This chain joins TRBV6-6 and TRBJ1-1; D is undetermined. Germline V CDR1 and CDR2: MNHNY, SVGAGI (reference sequence). This CDR3 is built from 12 residues. Trimming cost V 7 bases and J 5 bases, with 11 bases left between them. In nucleotides, the CDR3 is TGTGCCAGCAAGGGTGCTGATACTGAAGCTTTCTTT. It codes for CASKGADTEAFF.

The table lists this clonotype with a few counts. The gene calls are TRBV30 and TRBJ1-1, with TRBD1 as a possible D gene (5 bases). This CDR3 spans 14 amino acids. V lost 6 bases to trimming and J lost 2 bases, with 16 bases between them. CDR1 GTSNPN and CDR2 SVGIG come from the germline V gene (reference sequence). The CDR3 sequence: CACFYRDFNTEAFF. Here the CDR3 DNA reads TGTGCCTGCTTTTACCGGGACTTTAACACTGAAGCTTTCTTT.

This rearrangement joins TRBV5-1 to TRBJ2-3; tentative D call: TRBD2 (5 bases). Germline-derived CDR1 and CDR2 are SGHRS and YFSETQ. The CDR3 loop spans 15 amino acids. V lost 2 bases, J lost 6 bases, and 16 bases lay in between. Here the CDR3 reads CASSFGGPTGDTQYF. CDR3 DNA: TGCGCCAGCAGCTTTGGCGGCCCCACGGGGGATACGCAGTATTTT.